The entry that follows covers one TCR beta chain sequence. Its antigen is still unknown. The data originate from a study of cytomegalovirus exposure and HLA in healthy donors. Overall study findings and caveats: According to a later analysis, donors in an Asian-associated ancestry cluster reportedly had fewer N-insertions than the 666-donor mean. Later analysis suggested most CMV-associated TCR beta chains were HLA-restricted.

Germline assignment: CDR1 SGDLS and CDR2 YYNGEE. The CDR3 is made up of 15 amino acids. V was pared by 0 bases and J by 4 bases, with 13 bases between. Primers included in the PCR were 60 Vbeta and 13 Jbeta primers. The table came from immunoSEQ multiplex PCR; TCRdb's copy has only in-frame clones and leaves some out. The sample records approximately 140,000 clones, around 83% being singletons. The J gene is TRBJ1-1, the V gene TRBV9; no firm D call. The sample was PBMCs. The origin of this receptor is a girl aged 2 to 10 in good health and CMV-seronegative. The CDR3 sequence: CASSVVTNLGTEAFF. For the CDR3, the DNA is TGTGCCAGCAGCGTAGTTACGAATCTCGGCACTGAAGCTTTCTTT.